This TCR beta chain appears in the sequencing data of a study of graft-versus-host responses after intestinal transplantation. V lost 8 bases, J lost 3 bases, and 7 bases lay in between. This CDR3 comprises 11 residues. Germline values: CDR1 PRHDT, CDR2 FYEKMQ (reference sequence). The method was immunoSEQ multiplex PCR; TCRdb's version includes in-frame clones alone and lacks a portion of them. The table shows about 25,000 clones, with roughly 95% occurring only once. The TCR was taken from a human patient who received an intestinal transplant, so some T cells may come from the graft donor. Source: PBMCs, taken 156 days after intestinal transplant. This chain connects TRBV13 to TRBJ1-2; D ambiguous. In DNA, the CDR3 is TGTGCCAGCTTGGGCGACTATGGCTACACCTTC. Protein sequence: CASLGDYGYTF.